The 13 T cell receptor beta chains listed next were all sequenced from one sample in a study of post-analysis software for immune sequencing data (dated by TCRdb to the mid-2010s). Beyond this particular receptor, the publication reports: Roughly 5 TRBV segments, including TRBV5-6, TRBV5-1 and TRBV20-1, were significantly more frequent in patients than controls.

Antigens for these TCRs are unknown. The library was obtained by PCR. The reads were generated on an Illumina HiSeq 2500. To reduce PCR and sequencing biases, unique molecular identifiers were built into the TCR beta cDNA libraries. TCRdb reanalyzed the raw reads on its own, using fastp at Q25 for trimming and MiXCR for clone calling, and kept in-frame beta chains. A single entry per CDR3 protein holds the most common genes and DNA from its merged rows. Counted in this sample were some 890,000 distinct CDR3 sequences; 53% of them appeared once. About 4.5% of the sample comes from the top ten. Sample: blood. These receptors were taken from a girl aged 5 to 17 with multiple sclerosis.

This chain joins TRBV29-1 and TRBJ2-1; D ambiguous. The ends were cut back, 8 bases at V and 5 bases at J, with 7 bases in the middle. The CDR3 runs 10 residues. Germline V CDR1 and CDR2: SQVTM, ANQGSEA. In DNA form, the CDR3 reads TGCAGCTTATGGCACAATGAGCAGTTCTTC. Protein sequence: CSLWHNEQFF.

The V gene is TRBV28, the J gene TRBJ2-7; D is uncertain. Germline CDR1 MDHEN, CDR2 SYDVKM. The CDR3 covers 13 residues. With 5 bases removed from V and 3 bases from J, the gap between germline ends came to 11 bases. In DNA, the CDR3 is TGTGCCAGCAGTCCCATTTGGATCTACGAGCAGTACTTC. It is translated as CASSPIWIYEQYF.

The CDR3 sequence: CSVEERGRRAGYTF. The CDR3 DNA follows: TGCAGCGTTGAAGAAAGGGGGCGAAGGGCGGGCTACACCTTC. The rearrangement links TRBV29-1 to TRBJ1-2; 7 bases fit TRBD1. Trimming removed 0 bases from V and 8 bases from J; junction bases left unmatched: 9. The CDR3 loop spans 14 amino acids. Looked up from germline, CDR1 is SQVTM and CDR2 is ANQGSEA.

This clonotype was observed a handful of times. This chain uses TRBV5-1 with TRBJ2-5; TRBD1 might be the D (5 bases). The CDR3 runs 13 residues. V was pared by 1 base and J by 5 bases, with 9 bases between. Germline loops: CDR1 SGHRS, CDR2 YFSETQ. CDR3 protein: CASSLQGRETQYF. The CDR3 DNA reads as TGCGCCAGCAGCTTGCAGGGTCGGGAGACCCAGTACTTC. Full variable domain (rest looked up from reference TRBV5-1 and TRBJ2-5): KAGVTQTPRYLIKTRGQQVTLSCSPISGHRSVSWYQQTPGQGLQFLFEYFSETQRNKGNFPGRFSGRQFSNSRSEMNVSTLELGDSALYLCASSLQGRETQYFGPGTRLLVL.

V gene TRBV20-1 combines with J gene TRBJ2-7, with 7 bases lining up with TRBD1. CDR1 DFQATT and CDR2 SNEGSKA come from the germline V gene (reference sequence). The CDR3 is made up of 13 amino acids. V shed 3 bases, J shed 0 bases, and the junction held 2 bases outside the gene matches. CDR3 sequence: CSARGQTSYEQYF. CDR3 nucleotide sequence: TGCAGTGCTAGGGGACAGACCTCCTACGAGCAGTACTTC.

At least ten counts were recorded for this clonotype. The chain combines TRBV12-3 or TRBV12-4 with TRBJ2-1; 13 nucleotides line up with TRBD2. CDR3 length: 16 amino acids. With 6 bases clipped from V and 2 bases from J, the junction kept 4 bases outside the gene matches. CDR3 sequence reads: CASSEGTSGTYNEQFF. The DNA for the CDR3 is TGTGCCAGCAGCGAAGGGACTAGCGGGACCTACAATGAGCAGTTCTTC.

This clonotype came up a few times. The V gene is TRBV7-9, the J gene TRBJ1-2, with D maybe TRBD1 (5 bases). The CDR3 is made up of 15 amino acids. Looked up from germline, CDR1 is SEHNR and CDR2 is FQNEAQ (reference sequence). V was cut by 5 bases and J by 3 bases, with 16 bases left in between. The CDR3: CASSVEQAGHYGYTF. The CDR3 DNA reads as TGTGCCAGCAGCGTCGAGCAAGCGGGGCACTATGGCTACACCTTC.

This rearrangement joins TRBV6-6 to TRBJ2-5; 11 bases align to TRBD2. In germline, CDR1 is MNHNY, CDR2 SVGAGI (reference sequence). V trimming: 2 bases; J trimming: 4 bases; junction bases outside the gene matches: 6. There are 16 residues in the CDR3. CDR3 DNA: TGTGCCAGCAGTTACGGTAGCGGGGGGGCGGGAGAGACCCAGTACTTC. It encodes CASSYGSGGAGETQYF.

This clonotype was found a few times. J is TRBJ2-6 and V is TRBV7-2; D may be TRBD1 (5 bases). The CDR3 length is 16 residues. Germline lookup yields CDR1 SGHTA and CDR2 FQGNSA. Trimming removed 3 bases from V and 4 bases from J, with 13 bases in between. The CDR3 DNA follows: TGTGCCAGCAGCTTTGAATGGGGCGCCGGGGCCAACGTCCTGACTTTC. Residues: CASSFEWGAGANVLTF.

The chain links TRBV7-9 to TRBJ2-5, with D unresolved. Germline-derived CDR1 and CDR2 are SEHNR and FQNEAQ (reference sequence). This CDR3 has 12 amino acids. Trimming shortened V by 4 bases and J by 13 bases, and 16 bases separated the two germline ends. The DNA of the CDR3 is TGTGCCAGCAGCTCCGGGCCAGGCCCTTTGTACTTC. Encoded protein: CASSSGPGPLYF.

This clonotype was observed a handful of times. The germline gene is not matched at one end of the junction; a read error may be the cause. The rearrangement uses TRBV5-1 and TRBJ2-1, with TRBD2 matching 11 bases. Per the germline V gene, CDR1 is SGHRS and CDR2 is YFSETQ. CDR3 length equals 16 residues. The CDR3 DNA sequence: TGCGCCAACAGACGAACACCGGGACTAGCGGCCGATGAACAGTTCTTC. Protein: CANRRTPGLAADEQFF.

J is TRBJ2-1 and V is TRBV7-2, with 7 bases aligning to TRBD2. The CDR3 runs to 16 residues. Germline V gene data show CDR1 as SGHTA and CDR2 as FQGNSA. V lost 5 bases to trimming and J lost 11 bases; unmatched junction nucleotides: 18. This CDR3 reads CASSPKGGRDQAKQFF. The CDR3 coding sequence is TGTGCCAGCAGCCCGAAGGGTGGGAGGGACCAAGCAAAGCAGTTCTTC. Based on the CDR3 plus reference TRBV7-2 and TRBJ2-1, the full variable domain is GAGVSQSPSNKVTEKGKDVELRCDPISGHTALYWYRQSLGQGLEFLIYFQGNSAPDKSGLPSDRFSAERTGGSVSTLTIQRTQQEDSAVYLCASSPKGGRDQAKQFFGPGTRLTVL.

The V gene is TRBV6-1, the J gene TRBJ2-3; TRBD2 aligns across 8 bases. V lost 5 bases, J lost 3 bases, and 10 bases stayed unmatched. This CDR3 comprises 16 residues. CDR1 and CDR2 (germline): MNHNS, SASEGT. The CDR3 loop reads CASSFRTSRVTDTQYF. As DNA, the CDR3 is TGTGCCAGCAGTTTCCGGACTAGCAGGGTTACAGATACGCAGTATTTT.